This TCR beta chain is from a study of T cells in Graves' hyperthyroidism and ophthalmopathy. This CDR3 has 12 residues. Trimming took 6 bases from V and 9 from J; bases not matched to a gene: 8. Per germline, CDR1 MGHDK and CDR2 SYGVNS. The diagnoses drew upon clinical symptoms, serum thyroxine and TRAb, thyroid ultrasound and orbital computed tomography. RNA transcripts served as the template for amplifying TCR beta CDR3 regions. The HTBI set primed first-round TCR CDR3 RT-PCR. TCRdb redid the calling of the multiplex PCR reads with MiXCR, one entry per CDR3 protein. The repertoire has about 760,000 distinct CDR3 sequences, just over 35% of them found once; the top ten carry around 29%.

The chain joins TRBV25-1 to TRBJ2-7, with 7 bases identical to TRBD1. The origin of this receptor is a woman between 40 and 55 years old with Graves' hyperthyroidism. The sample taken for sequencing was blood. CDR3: CASRRGTGVQYF. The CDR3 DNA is TGTGCCAGCAGACGGGGAACAGGGGTGCAGTACTTC.